This T cell receptor (beta chain) appears in the sequencing data of a study of long-term antiretroviral therapy in people with HIV. Researchers secured at least one pre-ART and at least two post-ART PBMC samples from each donor. Every one of the participants with HIV received treatment in the United States. Looked up from germline, CDR1 is MNHEY and CDR2 is SVGAGI. The V end was cut by 6 bases, the J end by 1 base, with 15 bases between. The CDR3 loop spans 15 amino acids. As concerns this clone: Its antigen is undetermined.

Study outcomes and limitations: Diversity remained lower than transplant donor controls, even though it increased after ART. Possibly under older ART regimens, blood was drawn between about 2003 and 2017.

The libraries were made with immunoSEQ v3.0 at survey level. TCRdb keeps only in-frame clones here, not all; method: immunoSEQ multiplex PCR. The repertoire holds approximately 25,000 clones, with 65% to 80% as singletons. This TCR was recovered from a woman aged 40 to 50 with HIV. The source material was unsorted PBMCs, sampled 0.5 years after starting antiretroviral therapy. J is TRBJ1-1 and V is TRBV6-5, with D hard to call. CDR3 in amino acids: CASSPLFIENTEAFF. DNA of the CDR3: TGTGCCAGCAGCCCCCTTTTTATAGAGAACACTGAAGCTTTCTTT.